These 4 T cell receptor beta chains were all obtained from the same sample, sequenced in a study of shared clonotypes between healthy human individuals. The protocol was immunoSEQ multiplex PCR, while the TCRdb copy is restricted to in-frame clones and leaves out a portion. The data contain some 2.4 million clones, 80% to 95% of them singletons. Source material: naive CD4+ T cells from PBMCs. The subset: CD45RA+ positively selected. The receptors stem from a man aged 18 to 29 in good health. Some clones in this sample may be carry-over from other donors' samples.

The V and J genes are TRBV28 and TRBJ1-1; TRBD1 is a possible D gene (5 bases). The germline gives CDR1 MDHEN, CDR2 SYDVKM. The CDR3 consists of 13 residues. Trimming stripped 10 bases from V and 4 bases from J, with 16 bases between. The DNA of the CDR3 is TGTGCCACAGGGTCTATTAGCGGCACTGAAGCTTTCTTT. The encoded protein is CATGSISGTEAFF.

As regards this clone: The identical CDR3 is also encoded by other nucleotide sequences in the sample. The chain carries TRBV19 and TRBJ2-7, with TRBD1 matching over 7 bases. This CDR3 is built from 14 residues. Trimming removed 0 bases from V and 3 bases from J; junction bases left unmatched: 2. Per germline, CDR1 LNHDA and CDR2 SQIVND (reference sequence). The CDR3, as DNA: TGTGCCAGTAGTATAGAGGCAGGGGGCTACGAGCAGTACTTC. Its protein product is CASSIEAGGYEQYF.

The gene calls are TRBV5-1 and TRBJ2-2; the D gene is possibly TRBD1 (5 bases). The CDR3 runs to 16 residues. The V gene lost 0 bases and the J gene lost 1 base, with 10 bases spanning the gap. The germline gives CDR1 SGHRS, CDR2 YFSETQ. CDR3 amino acids: CASSLVVTGNTGELFF. The CDR3 DNA follows: TGCGCCAGCAGCTTGGTGGTTACAGGGAACACCGGGGAGCTGTTTTTT.

DNA of the CDR3: TGTGCCAGCAGGGTCCCCGGGCCCCGGGGAGAAAAACTGTTTTTT. It yields the protein CASRVPGPRGEKLFF. This chain uses TRBV6-6 with TRBJ1-4, with D uncertain. Germline V gene sequence: CDR1 MNHNY, CDR2 SVGAGI (reference sequence). This CDR3 comprises 15 residues. Trimming removed 6 bases at V and 8 bases at J, with 19 bases between.